The rows below give T cell receptor beta chains drawn from one sample of a study of PD-L1 blockade in urothelial cancer. Using immunoSEQ multiplex PCR, the repertoire was profiled, and TCRdb retains in-frame clones only, with some absent. This table has 55,000 to 70,000 clones, roughly 84% appearing once. Sample: PBMCs, taken around atezolizumab (anti-PD-L1) treatment. The source is a middle-aged man with urothelial cancer. The CDR3 runs from the conserved cysteine through the conserved F or W. The order of the fields is D gene, V gene, clone size, J gene, CDR3 protein, CDR3 DNA. The D gene is left open where the match is weak. Size is stated for part of the rows, as once, few or many counts, or as a class when the clone is expanded.

D gene: TRBD2; V gene: TRBV18; clone size: NA; J gene: TRBJ2-7; CDR3 protein: CASSPGTSGPYEQYF; CDR3 DNA: TGTGCCAGCTCACCCGGGACTAGCGGACCCTACGAGCAGTACTTC
D gene: NA; V gene: TRBV14; clone size: NA; J gene: TRBJ1-3; CDR3 protein: CASSPTGPTGNTIYF; CDR3 DNA: TGTGCCAGCAGCCCAACAGGGCCGACGGGAAACACCATATATTTT
D gene: TRBD1; V gene: TRBV6-5; clone size: once; J gene: TRBJ1-1; CDR3 protein: CASSPRDRRNTEAFF; CDR3 DNA: TGTGCCAGCAGTCCAAGGGACAGGAGGAACACTGAAGCTTTCTTT
D gene: NA; V gene: TRBV2; clone size: NA; J gene: TRBJ1-2; CDR3 protein: CASSLTEDYGYTF; CDR3 DNA: TGTGCCAGCAGTCTGACAGAAGACTATGGCTACACCTTC
D gene: NA; V gene: TRBV9; clone size: NA; J gene: TRBJ2-5; CDR3 protein: CASSSRDSYPETQYF; CDR3 DNA: TGTGCCAGCAGCTCACGTGACTCGTACCCAGAGACCCAGTACTTC
D gene: TRBD2; V gene: TRBV6-5; clone size: once; J gene: TRBJ2-7; CDR3 protein: CASSQTSGPYEQYF; CDR3 DNA: TGTGCCAGCAGTCAGACTAGCGGTCCCTACGAGCAGTACTTC
D gene: NA; V gene: TRBV2; clone size: NA; J gene: TRBJ1-1; CDR3 protein: CASSDIARQPEAFF; CDR3 DNA: TGTGCCAGCAGTGATATTGCGCGGCAGCCTGAAGCTTTCTTT
D gene: TRBD1; V gene: TRBV19; clone size: NA; J gene: TRBJ2-2; CDR3 protein: CASSMDRVTGELFF; CDR3 DNA: TGTGCCAGTAGTATGGACAGGGTAACCGGGGAGCTGTTTTTT
D gene: TRBD1; V gene: TRBV5-6; clone size: NA; J gene: TRBJ2-1; CDR3 protein: CASSLGDRDEQFF; CDR3 DNA: TGTGCCAGCAGCTTAGGGGACAGGGATGAGCAGTTCTTC
D gene: TRBD1; V gene: TRBV2; clone size: NA; J gene: TRBJ1-1; CDR3 protein: CASLRQGNTEAFF; CDR3 DNA: TGTGCCAGTCTCAGACAGGGGAACACTGAAGCTTTCTTT
D gene: NA; V gene: TRBV19; clone size: NA; J gene: TRBJ1-5; CDR3 protein: CASSRGGQGGNQPQHF; CDR3 DNA: TGTGCCAGTAGTAGGGGGGGGCAGGGCGGCAATCAGCCCCAGCATTTT
D gene: NA; V gene: TRBV11-2; clone size: NA; J gene: TRBJ2-7; CDR3 protein: CASSPGIANYEQYF; CDR3 DNA: TGTGCCAGCAGCCCAGGGATAGCAAATTACGAGCAGTACTTC
D gene: TRBD2; V gene: TRBV27; clone size: NA; J gene: TRBJ2-7; CDR3 protein: CASSSWGLAGGSYEQYF; CDR3 DNA: TGTGCCAGCAGTTCGTGGGGACTAGCGGGAGGCTCCTACGAGCAGTACTTC
D gene: NA; V gene: TRBV2; clone size: NA; J gene: TRBJ2-5; CDR3 protein: CASSEAAGFETQYF; CDR3 DNA: TGTGCCAGCAGTGAAGCCGCCGGGTTTGAGACCCAGTACTTC